This TCR beta chain was identified during a study of control samples from healthy donors and cancer patients. The CDR3 spans 16 residues. CDR1 is LNHNV and CDR2 is YYDKDF in the germline V gene (reference sequence). Turning to this clone: Germline is not matched at one junction end, which may reflect a read error.

Only in-frame clones appear in the TCRdb table, and some are missing; sequencing was by immunoSEQ multiplex PCR. Among around 100,000 clones listed, about 89% were seen once. This chain links TRBV15 with TRBJ1-1; D perhaps matches TRBD1 (6 bases). This TCR was recovered from a man between 60 and 70 years old with lung cancer. Material: PBMCs. The CDR3 coding sequence is TGTGCCACCAGCAATAAGCGGGCGGGGACGGTAAGGGGGGACCACTTT. It specifies CATSNKRAGTVRGDHF.